A single sample gave rise to the 18 T cell receptor beta chains below, sequenced in a study of cytomegalovirus exposure and HLA in healthy donors. Generated by immunoSEQ multiplex PCR, the TCRdb table keeps only in-frame clones and is missing some. The sample shows about 200,000 clones, 84% of them seen only once. Sequencing input: PBMCs. The receptors originated from a woman under 40 in good health and CMV-seropositive.

The V and J genes are TRBV29-1 and TRBJ1-2; TRBD1 agrees at 8 bases. The trim removed 7 bases at V and 6 bases at J, leaving 4 bases unmatched. The CDR3 has 11 residues. Looked up from germline, CDR1 is SQVTM and CDR2 is ANQGSEA. CDR3 protein: CSDWDRNGYTF. In DNA form, the CDR3 reads TGCAGCGACTGGGACAGGAATGGCTACACCTTC.

The chain links TRBV9 to TRBJ2-2, with no clear D. Per the germline V gene, CDR1 is SGDLS and CDR2 is YYNGEE. Trimming stripped 4 bases from V and 3 bases from J, with 7 bases between. The CDR3 sequence is 13 residues long. CDR3 in DNA: TGTGCCAGCAGCCGCGGCTACACCGGGGAGCTGTTTTTT. Translating it yields CASSRGYTGELFF.

The chain links TRBV29-1 to TRBJ2-1, with 7 bases fitting TRBD2. V was clipped by 4 bases and J by 7 bases; unmatched bases: 1. From germline, CDR1 is SQVTM and CDR2 ANQGSEA. The CDR3 is made up of 11 amino acids. The CDR3 loop is CSVVGGNEQFF. CDR3 sequence (DNA): TGCAGCGTTGTGGGGGGGAATGAGCAGTTCTTC.

The V call is TRBV7-9, the J call TRBJ2-3; D is ambiguous. V dropped 6 bases and J dropped 4 bases, with 11 bases sitting between them. Germline CDR1 reads SEHNR; CDR2 reads FQNEAQ (reference sequence). This CDR3 spans 13 amino acids. The CDR3 is CASSHYPPDTQYF. In DNA form, the CDR3 reads TGTGCCAGCAGTCACTACCCACCAGATACGCAGTATTTT. Drawing the rest from reference TRBV7-9 and TRBJ2-3, the complete variable domain is DTGVSQNPRHKITKRGQNVTFRCDPISEHNRLYWYRQTLGQGPEFLTYFQNEAQLEKSRLLSDRFSAERPKGSFSTLEIQRTEQGDSAMYLCASSHYPPDTQYFGPGTRLTVL.

This rearrangement joins TRBV19 to TRBJ1-2; the D gene is possibly TRBD1 (6 bases). V gave up 10 bases and J gave up 4 bases, with 16 bases separating them. Germline V gives CDR1 LNHDA, CDR2 SQIVND (reference sequence). There are 13 residues in the CDR3. CDR3 protein: CATEDSSLYGYTF. DNA for the CDR3: TGTGCCACTGAGGACAGCTCTCTCTATGGCTACACCTTC.

This clone was seen once. The CDR3 loop reads CASSPEGGFPEAFF. The CDR3, as DNA: TGTGCCAGTAGTCCCGAGGGAGGGTTCCCTGAAGCTTTCTTT. The chain links TRBV19 to TRBJ1-1; D not certain. This CDR3 comprises 14 residues. Germline loops: CDR1 LNHDA, CDR2 SQIVND (reference sequence). V gave up 5 bases and J gave up 6 bases, with 16 bases separating them.

The chain uses TRBV7-2 and TRBJ1-2, with 7 bases lining up with TRBD1. The V gene's germline CDR1 is SGHTA and CDR2 FQGNSA. This CDR3 comprises 14 residues. The ends lost 2 bases at V and 6 bases at J; junction bases unmatched: 6. CDR3 amino acids: CASSLTGVPDGYTF. In DNA form, the CDR3 reads TGTGCCAGCAGCTTAACAGGGGTTCCGGATGGCTACACCTTC.

The chain links TRBV6-1 to TRBJ2-7; D unresolved. V lost 5 bases, J lost 2 bases, and 16 bases lay in between. Per germline, CDR1 MNHNS and CDR2 SASEGT. This CDR3 spans 15 amino acids. CDR3 residues: CASSPAPNPPYEQYF. In nucleotides, the CDR3 is TGTGCCAGCAGTCCCGCTCCTAACCCTCCCTACGAGCAGTACTTC.

The rearrangement joins TRBV15 to TRBJ1-4, with 8 bases lining up with TRBD1. This CDR3 comprises 17 residues. Germline V gene data show CDR1 as LNHNV and CDR2 as YYDKDF (reference sequence). After removal of 5 bases from V and 8 bases from J, the junction contained 16 bases not matched to a gene. The CDR3 nucleotides read TGTGCCACCAGCCGCCAGTTATTGGGGACAGGCAGAGAAAAACTGTTTTTT. Encoded protein: CATSRQLLGTGREKLFF.

The rearrangement joins TRBV10-3 to TRBJ2-3; 8 bases line up with TRBD2. With 3 bases clipped from V and 6 bases from J, the junction kept 11 bases outside the gene matches. This CDR3 comprises 16 residues. Germline V CDR1 and CDR2: ENHRY, SYGVKD. CDR3 DNA sequence: TGTGCCATCAGTGATTCGGCGGGAGGTGCCGTGGATACGCAGTATTTT. Translating it yields CAISDSAGGAVDTQYF.

This clone was found once. V and J are TRBV14 and TRBJ2-3, with 10 bases fitting TRBD1. The CDR3 extends over 14 amino acids. J lost 5 bases, V lost 8 bases, and 7 bases had no gene match. The V gene's germline CDR1 is SGHDN and CDR2 FVKESK. CDR3: CASRDRGRQDTQYF. The CDR3 nucleotides read TGTGCCAGCCGCGACAGGGGGCGTCAAGATACGCAGTATTTT.

The genes are TRBV10-3 and TRBJ2-5; 7 positions agree with TRBD1. The germline V gene encodes CDR1 ENHRY and CDR2 SYGVKD. The trim removed 7 bases at V and 1 base at J, leaving 3 bases unmatched. The CDR3 consists of 13 residues. The CDR3 nucleotides are TGTGCCATCACTGGGACAGCCCAAGAGACCCAGTACTTC. Its translation is CAITGTAQETQYF.

This sequence joins TRBV27 and TRBJ2-6; weak D call: TRBD2 (6 bases). The CDR3 totals 16 residues. V lost 3 bases and J lost 0, with 9 bases in between. Looked up from germline, CDR1 is MNHEY and CDR2 is SMNVEV (reference sequence). The chain's CDR3 is CASSLEGISGANVLTF. CDR3 sequence (DNA): TGTGCCAGCAGTTTGGAGGGGATCTCTGGGGCCAACGTCCTGACTTTC. Complete variable domain (other parts from reference TRBV27 and TRBJ2-6): EAQVTQNPRYLITVTGKKLTVTCSQNMNHEYMSWYRQDPGLGLRQIYYSMNVEVTDKGDVPEGYKVSRKEKRNFPLILESPSPNQTSLYFCASSLEGISGANVLTFGAGSRLTVL.

V usage is TRBV27 and J usage is TRBJ2-6; possibly TRBD1 for D (6 bases). CDR1 is MNHEY, CDR2 SMNVEV, per germline (reference sequence). There are 15 residues in the CDR3. V was cut by 6 bases and J by 0 bases, with 9 bases left in between. The CDR3 loop reads CASRKQGSGANVLTF. CDR3 coding DNA: TGTGCCAGCAGGAAACAGGGCTCTGGGGCCAACGTCCTGACTTTC.

The chain links TRBV28 to TRBJ1-2, with 8 bases fitting TRBD1. CDR3 length: 14 residues. Germline-derived CDR1 and CDR2 are MDHEN and SYDVKM. The V segment lost 7 bases and the J segment 4 bases; nucleotides outside the gene matches: 8. CDR3 nucleotides: TGTGCCAGCAACCCGGGACAGGCGACCTATGGCTACACCTTC. This encodes CASNPGQATYGYTF.

This clone was recorded once. The V gene is TRBV5-6, the J gene TRBJ1-3; the D is unclear. V dropped 4 bases and J dropped 0 bases, with 14 bases sitting between them. In germline, CDR1 is SGHDT, CDR2 YYEEEE. CDR3 length equals 16 residues. The CDR3 here is CASSPGGPISGNTIYF. Here the CDR3 DNA reads TGTGCCAGCAGCCCGGGAGGACCGATCTCTGGAAACACCATATATTTT.

The chain is built from TRBV28 and TRBJ2-3; possible D gene TRBD2, 5 bases. This CDR3 is built from 15 residues. The V gene's germline CDR1 is MDHEN and CDR2 SYDVKM. Trimming left V 1 base short and J 4 bases short, with 12 bases between. CDR3 sequence: CASSLLASPADTQYF. In nucleotides, the CDR3 is TGTGCCAGCAGTTTATTAGCGTCCCCCGCAGATACGCAGTATTTT.

The V and J genes are TRBV7-8 and TRBJ2-1; 10 bases match TRBD2. Germline V gene lookup returns CDR1 SGHVS and CDR2 FQNEAQ. The V and J ends lost 6 bases and 3 bases, in that order; junction bases with no gene match: 5. The CDR3 is 15 residues long. The CDR3 coding sequence is TGTGCCAGCAGAATAAGACTAGCGGGCTACAATGAGCAGTTCTTC. Translating it yields CASRIRLAGYNEQFF.